This TCR beta chain was sequenced during a study of early T cells in non-severe SARS-CoV-2 infection. Study-level information: Sequencing was performed on bulk RNA from unsorted whole blood, leaving chains unpaired.

The CDR3 is made up of 20 amino acids. Germline loops: CDR1 SEHNR, CDR2 FQNEAQ (reference sequence). After removal of 3 bases from V and 0 bases from J, the junction contained 17 bases not matched to a gene. Attachment of unique molecular identifiers to individual cDNA molecules was performed. Using its own MiXCR run on the 5' RACE reads, TCRdb lists one record per CDR3 protein. The top ten hold 20% to 25% of the sample, which has 100,000 to 150,000 distinct CDR3 sequences, about 15% seen once. Findings and caveats of the study: There was a bias toward anti-spike CD8 responses in VDJdb matching, which missed private and CD4 specificities.

As for this clonotype: Its antigen is as yet unknown.

The sequenced material came from whole blood. The source of this sequence is an adult who was a healthcare worker with PCR-confirmed SARS-CoV-2 infection or an uninfected control (not recorded which). The chain joins TRBV7-9 to TRBJ2-3; 8 bases map to TRBD2. CDR3 protein: CASSFGPRAGEPVSTDTQYF. DNA of the CDR3: TGTGCCAGCAGCTTCGGTCCCCGAGCGGGGGAACCGGTTAGCACAGATACGCAGTATTTT.